This T cell receptor beta chain was identified during a study of T-cell reconstitution after alpha-beta-depleted transplantation in children. Study conclusions and caveats: Roughly two months post-transplant, alpha-beta T cells reportedly originated from several hundred graft clones that had expanded. The authors attributed T-cell counts and diversity one year after transplant mostly to newly produced T cells.

This clonotype was picked up a small number of times. The antigen is undetermined. The TCRbeta library incorporated unique molecular identifiers. TCRdb processed the PCR reads anew with MiXCR; each CDR3 protein has one entry. This sample has about 440,000 distinct CDR3 sequences, with about 45% found just once. This receptor was taken from a girl aged 2 to 9 with aplastic anemia, due to receive a stem cell transplant. This specimen was PBMCs, taken before TCRalphabeta/CD19-depleted stem cell transplant.

CDR3 in DNA: TGTGCCAGCAGCTTAGCGGGGGGGCTATCCTACAATGAGCAGTTCTTC. Translation gives CASSLAGGLSYNEQFF. The chain joins TRBV7-6 to TRBJ2-1, with D perhaps matching TRBD2 (7 bases). V was pared by 0 bases and J by 1 base, with 10 bases between. Looked up from germline, CDR1 is SGHVS and CDR2 is FNYEAQ. The CDR3 covers 16 residues.